This T cell receptor beta chain was found in a study of cytomegalovirus exposure and HLA in healthy donors. Overall study results and limits: The authors judged a highly shared variant cluster likely a sequencing artifact.

The PCR contained 60 Vbeta and 13 Jbeta primers. The protocol was immunoSEQ multiplex PCR, while the TCRdb copy is restricted to in-frame clones and leaves out a portion. This sample has around 200,000 clones, with 85% to 90% found just once. Concerning this clone: Its antigen is still unknown.

The V and J ends lost 3 bases and 1 base respectively, with 7 bases between them. CDR1 MGHDK and CDR2 SYGVNS come from the germline V gene. This CDR3 has 13 residues. Sequenced sample: PBMCs. The chain has TRBV25-1 and TRBJ2-7; D is unresolved. This TCR was recovered from a woman between 18 and 30 years old in good health and CMV-seronegative. The CDR3 region is CASSDGSSYEQYF. The CDR3 bases are TGTGCCAGCAGTGATGGCTCTTCCTACGAGCAGTACTTC.